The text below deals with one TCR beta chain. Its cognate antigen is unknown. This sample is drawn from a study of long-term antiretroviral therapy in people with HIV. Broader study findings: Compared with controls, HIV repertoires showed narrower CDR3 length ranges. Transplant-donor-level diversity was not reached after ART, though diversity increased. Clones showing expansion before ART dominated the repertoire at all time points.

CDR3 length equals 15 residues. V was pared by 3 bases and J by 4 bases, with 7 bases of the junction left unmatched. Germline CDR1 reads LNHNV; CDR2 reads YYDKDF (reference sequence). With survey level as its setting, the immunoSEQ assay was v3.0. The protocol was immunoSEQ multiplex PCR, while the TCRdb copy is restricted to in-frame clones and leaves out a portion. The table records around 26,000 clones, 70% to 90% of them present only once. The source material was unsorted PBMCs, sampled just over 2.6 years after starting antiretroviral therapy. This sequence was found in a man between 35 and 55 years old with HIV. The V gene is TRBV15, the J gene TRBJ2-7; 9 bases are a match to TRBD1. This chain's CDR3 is CATSRGTDRGYEQYF. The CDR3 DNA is TGTGCCACCAGCAGGGGGACGGACAGGGGTTACGAGCAGTACTTC.